This T cell receptor beta chain was identified during a study of T cell changes during pregnancy in multiple sclerosis. This clone was detected once. The protocol was immunoSEQ multiplex PCR, while the TCRdb copy is restricted to in-frame clones and leaves out a portion. The sample holds 45,000 to 60,000 clones; approximately 93% are singletons and the top ten take about 1.9%. Trimming cost V 4 bases and J 2 bases, with 14 bases left between them. The CDR3 has 15 amino acids. From germline, CDR1 is LNHNV and CDR2 YYDKDF (reference sequence). The sequence was collected from a female donor with multiple sclerosis, enrolled in a pregnancy study. This material consisted of peripheral blood, taken in the second trimester of pregnancy. This chain connects TRBV15 to TRBJ2-5; tentative D call: TRBD2 (6 bases). The CDR3: CATSTFGTLQETQYF. The CDR3 DNA reads as TGTGCCACCAGCACATTCGGGACTCTTCAAGAGACCCAGTACTTC.